This T cell receptor (beta chain) derives from a study of T cell responses to AZD1222 COVID-19 vaccine. The study, taken as a whole, reports: Targets within unmutated variant regions were reportedly found for nearly half of spike-specific TCRs.

Germline assignment: CDR1 SNHLY and CDR2 FYNNEI. There are 16 residues in the CDR3. Trimming took off 4 bases at V and 7 bases at J, with 22 bases between the two ends. TCRdb's copy holds only in-frame clones and misses some; the assay was immunoSEQ multiplex PCR. The table lists 95,000 to 130,000 clones, 85% to 95% of them singletons. Points on this clone: What it binds is unknown.

The sequences come from peripheral blood, collected on day 0 of AZD1222 vaccination. V is TRBV2 and J is TRBJ1-2; no clear D gene. The source of this sequence is an adult in good health. The chain's CDR3 is CASSGPSFGWGTGYTF. The CDR3 coding sequence is TGTGCCAGCAGTGGACCATCCTTTGGGTGGGGAACTGGCTACACCTTC.